The clone carrying this T cell receptor beta chain was seen once. Its target is unknown. Libraries were prepared by immunoSEQ multiplex PCR; TCRdb keeps only in-frame clonotypes and omits some of them. The data show some 49,000 clones, approximately 84% seen once. Germline CDR1 is MNHEY and CDR2 is SMNVEV (reference sequence). The CDR3 length is 14 residues. The ends were cut back, 2 bases at V and 5 bases at J, with 12 bases in the middle. This record belongs to a study of radiotherapy plus CTLA-4 blockade in lung cancer. Study details: There were objective responses in 15% to 20% of patients, and approximately 30% had disease control. Study-level results: The study found tumor-derived TCR clones expanded in blood after radiotherapy plus ipilimumab. Among reported predictors of response, early blood T cell clone dynamics with interferon-beta performed best.

Enrolled patients, whose metastatic non-small-cell lung cancer was chemo-refractory, received focal radiation plus CTLA-4 blockade with ipilimumab. The starting material was peripheral blood, obtained from a patient treated with radiotherapy plus ipilimumab. The chain recombines TRBV27 with TRBJ1-1; perhaps TRBD1 as D (6 bases). The sequence was collected from a human donor with non-small cell lung cancer whose response to radiotherapy plus ipilimumab could not be evaluated. CDR3 coding DNA: TGTGCCAGCAGTTTAGCGGGGGGCAGTACTGAAGCTTTCTTT. This codes for CASSLAGGSTEAFF.